Listed below are T cell receptor beta chains from one sample, sequenced in a study of blood T cell repertoires in COVID-19. Here immunoSEQ multiplex PCR was the method, and the copy in TCRdb shows in-frame clones only, minus some. The table includes 63,000 or so clones, around 84% detected once. Input material: peripheral blood. These receptors all come from a human donor in a cohort sampled during active COVID-19. Both conserved end residues are part of each CDR3. Each record gives: J gene, D gene, V gene, clone size, CDR3 protein, CDR3 DNA. D genes are given only for firm matches. Some rows mark clone size as missing; the rest say once, few, many or name a class of expanded clone.

J gene: TRBJ2-7
D gene: NA
V gene: TRBV6-5
clone size: NA
CDR3 protein: CASSYSLLGKDEQYF
CDR3 DNA: TGTGCCAGCAGTTACTCGTTGCTCGGGAAGGACGAGCAGTACTTC

J gene: TRBJ1-5
D gene: TRBD1
V gene: TRBV4-1
clone size: NA
CDR3 protein: CASSQGTGVNQPQHF
CDR3 DNA: TGCGCCAGCAGCCAAGGGACAGGGGTCAATCAGCCCCAGCATTTT

J gene: TRBJ1-2
D gene: TRBD1
V gene: TRBV7-9
clone size: few
CDR3 protein: CASSLGDSLFKGYTF
CDR3 DNA: TGTGCCAGCAGCTTAGGGGACAGCCTATTCAAGGGCTACACCTTC

J gene: TRBJ2-3
D gene: NA
V gene: TRBV12-3/TRBV12-4
clone size: NA
CDR3 protein: CASSIQGDTQYF
CDR3 DNA: TGTGCCAGCAGTATTCAGGGAGATACGCAGTATTTT

J gene: TRBJ1-6
D gene: NA
V gene: TRBV4-3
clone size: NA
CDR3 protein: CASSQGGGFDNSPLHF
CDR3 DNA: TGCGCCAGCAGCCAAGGGGGGGGGTTCGATAATTCACCCCTCCACTTT

J gene: TRBJ2-4
D gene: TRBD1
V gene: TRBV29-1
clone size: NA
CDR3 protein: CSVQGAAFKNIQYF
CDR3 DNA: TGCAGCGTTCAGGGGGCAGCCTTCAAAAACATTCAGTACTTC

J gene: TRBJ2-7
D gene: TRBD2
V gene: TRBV6-5
clone size: NA
CDR3 protein: CASSLTSGSSYEQYF
CDR3 DNA: TGTGCCAGCAGCCTTACTAGCGGGAGCTCCTACGAGCAGTACTTC

J gene: TRBJ2-6
D gene: NA
V gene: TRBV6-2/TRBV6-3
clone size: NA
CDR3 protein: CASSLDSSGANVLTF
CDR3 DNA: TGTGCCAGCAGTTTGGACAGCTCTGGGGCCAACGTCCTGACTTTC

J gene: TRBJ2-1
D gene: TRBD2
V gene: TRBV7-8
clone size: once
CDR3 protein: CASSPLAGTVYEQFF
CDR3 DNA: TGTGCCAGCAGCCCTCTAGCGGGGACCGTCTATGAGCAGTTCTTC

J gene: TRBJ2-1
D gene: NA
V gene: TRBV7-3
clone size: NA
CDR3 protein: CASSQGGGAWDEQFF
CDR3 DNA: TGTGCCAGCAGCCAGGGCGGCGGGGCGTGGGATGAGCAGTTCTTC

J gene: TRBJ1-1
D gene: NA
V gene: TRBV28
clone size: NA
CDR3 protein: CASMETGSTEAFF
CDR3 DNA: TGTGCCAGCATGGAGACAGGCAGTACTGAAGCTTTCTTT

J gene: TRBJ1-3
D gene: TRBD1
V gene: TRBV5-1
clone size: NA
CDR3 protein: CASSLDRGSGNTIYF
CDR3 DNA: TGCGCCAGCAGCTTGGACAGGGGGTCTGGAAACACCATATATTTT

J gene: TRBJ2-7
D gene: TRBD1
V gene: TRBV6-5
clone size: NA
CDR3 protein: CASSYSGQPYEQYF
CDR3 DNA: TGTGCCAGCAGTTACTCGGGACAGCCCTACGAGCAGTACTTC

J gene: TRBJ2-2
D gene: TRBD2
V gene: TRBV30
clone size: NA
CDR3 protein: CAWSGVTSGRVNTGELFF
CDR3 DNA: TGTGCCTGGAGTGGAGTGACTAGCGGGAGGGTGAACACCGGGGAGCTGTTTTTT

J gene: TRBJ1-3
D gene: TRBD1
V gene: TRBV10-2
clone size: few
CDR3 protein: CASSTGGNSGNTIYF
CDR3 DNA: TGCGCCAGCAGTACAGGGGGCAACTCTGGAAACACCATATATTTT

J gene: TRBJ1-2
D gene: NA
V gene: TRBV5-6
clone size: NA
CDR3 protein: CASSLGVGDNYGYTF
CDR3 DNA: TGTGCCAGCAGCTTGGGAGTAGGAGATAACTATGGCTACACCTTC

J gene: TRBJ2-3
D gene: TRBD2
V gene: TRBV4-1
clone size: NA
CDR3 protein: CASSQEETSGSLADTQYF
CDR3 DNA: TGCGCCAGCAGCCAAGAGGAGACTAGCGGGAGTTTAGCAGATACGCAGTATTTT

J gene: TRBJ2-7
D gene: TRBD2
V gene: TRBV13
clone size: NA
CDR3 protein: CASSPRTSGGEQYF
CDR3 DNA: TGTGCCAGCAGCCCACGGACTAGCGGGGGAGAGCAGTACTTC

J gene: TRBJ2-6
D gene: TRBD2
V gene: TRBV4-3
clone size: NA
CDR3 protein: CASSQGGFSGANVLTF
CDR3 DNA: TGCGCCAGCAGCCAGGGAGGGTTCTCTGGGGCCAACGTCCTGACTTTC

J gene: TRBJ1-2
D gene: TRBD1
V gene: TRBV11-2
clone size: NA
CDR3 protein: CASSQLKGTGGAGPYGYTF
CDR3 DNA: TGTGCCAGCAGCCAATTGAAAGGGACAGGGGGCGCCGGTCCCTATGGCTACACCTTC

J gene: TRBJ2-3
D gene: NA
V gene: TRBV7-2
clone size: once
CDR3 protein: CASSLGGLSWGDTQYF
CDR3 DNA: TGTGCCAGCAGCTTAGGGGGGCTTAGTTGGGGAGATACGCAGTATTTT

J gene: TRBJ2-7
D gene: NA
V gene: TRBV20-1
clone size: NA
CDR3 protein: CSLGDFLEQYF
CDR3 DNA: TGCAGTTTAGGGGACTTCCTCGAGCAGTACTTC

J gene: TRBJ1-5
D gene: NA
V gene: TRBV28
clone size: NA
CDR3 protein: CASSSIGDSQAAQHF
CDR3 DNA: TGTGCCAGCAGTTCCATCGGAGACAGCCAAGCAGCCCAGCATTTT

J gene: TRBJ2-1
D gene: NA
V gene: TRBV7-6
clone size: NA
CDR3 protein: CASSPLSGTTNSYNEQFF
CDR3 DNA: TGTGCCAGCAGCCCCCTCTCCGGGACAACCAACTCCTACAATGAGCAGTTCTTC

J gene: TRBJ2-3
D gene: NA
V gene: TRBV2
clone size: NA
CDR3 protein: CARARAAKTDTQYF
CDR3 DNA: TGTGCCAGAGCGAGGGCGGCCAAGACAGATACGCAGTATTTT

J gene: TRBJ2-1
D gene: NA
V gene: TRBV15
clone size: NA
CDR3 protein: CATSRGGRTQFF
CDR3 DNA: TGTGCCACCAGCAGAGGGGGCCGGACGCAGTTCTTC

J gene: TRBJ2-1
D gene: TRBD2
V gene: TRBV6-2/TRBV6-3
clone size: NA
CDR3 protein: CASSWTSGYNEQFF
CDR3 DNA: TGTGCCAGCAGTTGGACTAGCGGGTACAATGAGCAGTTCTTC

J gene: TRBJ1-1
D gene: NA
V gene: TRBV9
clone size: NA
CDR3 protein: CASSVGLDTEAFF
CDR3 DNA: TGTGCCAGCAGCGTAGGTCTTGACACTGAAGCTTTCTTT

J gene: TRBJ1-2
D gene: TRBD1
V gene: TRBV29-1
clone size: medium-sized
CDR3 protein: CSVEQFPDRDGYTF
CDR3 DNA: TGCAGCGTTGAACAATTTCCTGACAGGGATGGCTACACCTTC

J gene: TRBJ2-7
D gene: NA
V gene: TRBV12-3/TRBV12-4
clone size: NA
CDR3 protein: CASSLQGPWEQYF
CDR3 DNA: TGTGCCAGCAGCCTACAGGGCCCTTGGGAGCAGTACTTC

J gene: TRBJ1-1
D gene: NA
V gene: TRBV18
clone size: NA
CDR3 protein: CASSAGGTEAFF
CDR3 DNA: TGTGCCAGCTCCGCGGGCGGGACTGAAGCTTTCTTT

J gene: TRBJ2-7
D gene: TRBD2
V gene: TRBV13
clone size: NA
CDR3 protein: CASSLRSGSYEQYF
CDR3 DNA: TGTGCCAGCAGCTTGCGCAGCGGGAGCTACGAGCAGTACTTC

J gene: TRBJ2-7
D gene: NA
V gene: TRBV7-2
clone size: NA
CDR3 protein: CASSLGVRGVSYEQYF
CDR3 DNA: TGTGCCAGCAGCTTAGGGGTTCGCGGAGTATCCTACGAGCAGTACTTC

J gene: TRBJ2-2
D gene: TRBD1
V gene: TRBV28
clone size: NA
CDR3 protein: CASSDRGRNGELFF
CDR3 DNA: TGTGCCTCATCAGACAGGGGGCGGAACGGGGAGCTGTTTTTT

J gene: TRBJ1-1
D gene: NA
V gene: TRBV30
clone size: NA
CDR3 protein: CAWSASRVAFF
CDR3 DNA: TGTGCCTGGAGTGCTTCCAGGGTGGCTTTCTTT

J gene: TRBJ2-7
D gene: TRBD2
V gene: TRBV6-2/TRBV6-3
clone size: few
CDR3 protein: CASSLFSTSIYEQYF
CDR3 DNA: TGTGCCAGCAGTTTATTCTCGACTAGCATCTACGAGCAGTACTTC

J gene: TRBJ1-2
D gene: TRBD1
V gene: TRBV2
clone size: NA
CDR3 protein: CASSEEGGRGGYTF
CDR3 DNA: TGTGCCAGCAGTGAAGAAGGGGGCAGGGGTGGCTACACCTTC

J gene: TRBJ2-7
D gene: TRBD1
V gene: TRBV5-1
clone size: few
CDR3 protein: CASSLVRGLYEQYF
CDR3 DNA: TGCGCCAGCAGCTTGGTCAGGGGGCTCTACGAGCAGTACTTC